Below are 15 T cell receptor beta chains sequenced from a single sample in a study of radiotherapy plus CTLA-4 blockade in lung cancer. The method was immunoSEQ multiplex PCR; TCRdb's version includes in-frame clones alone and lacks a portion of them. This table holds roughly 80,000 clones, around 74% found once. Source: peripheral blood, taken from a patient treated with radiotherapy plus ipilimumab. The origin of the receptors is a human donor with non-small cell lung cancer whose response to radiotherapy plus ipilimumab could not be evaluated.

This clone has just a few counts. This CDR3 reads CASSDWRAGRSYEQYF. As DNA, the CDR3 is TGTGCCAGCAGCGACTGGAGGGCGGGGAGGTCCTACGAGCAGTACTTC. The J gene is TRBJ2-7, the V gene TRBV27, with a possible D match to TRBD2 (6 bases). Trimming pared 6 bases from V and 1 base from J, leaving 19 bases between. CDR1 MNHEY and CDR2 SMNVEV come from the germline V gene (reference sequence). This CDR3 contains 16 residues.

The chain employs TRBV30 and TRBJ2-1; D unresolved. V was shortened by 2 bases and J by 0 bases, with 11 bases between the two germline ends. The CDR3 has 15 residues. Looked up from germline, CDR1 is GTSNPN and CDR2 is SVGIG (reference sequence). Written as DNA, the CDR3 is TGTGCCTGGAGTCCCTTACAGTACTCCTACAATGAGCAGTTCTTC. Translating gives CAWSPLQYSYNEQFF.

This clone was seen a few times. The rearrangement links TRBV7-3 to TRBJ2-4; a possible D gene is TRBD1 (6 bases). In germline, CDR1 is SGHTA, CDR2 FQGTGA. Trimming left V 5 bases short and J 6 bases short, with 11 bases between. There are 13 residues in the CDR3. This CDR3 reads CASSQRGGNIQYF. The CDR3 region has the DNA TGTGCCAGCAGCCAACGAGGGGGAAACATTCAGTACTTC.

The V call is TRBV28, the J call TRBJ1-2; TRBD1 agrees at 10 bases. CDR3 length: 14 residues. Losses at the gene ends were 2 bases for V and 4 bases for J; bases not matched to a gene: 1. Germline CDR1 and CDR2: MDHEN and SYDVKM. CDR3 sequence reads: CASSLGTGVYGYTF. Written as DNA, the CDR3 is TGTGCCAGCAGTTTAGGGACAGGGGTCTATGGCTACACCTTC.

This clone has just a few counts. CDR3 nucleotide sequence: TGTGCCAGCGCACAGGGGACAGGGGCTCACACCCAGTACTTC. Translated, it gives CASAQGTGAHTQYF. V and J are TRBV27 and TRBJ2-5, with 10 bases that match TRBD1. The length of the CDR3 is 14 residues. Germline CDR1 and CDR2: MNHEY and SMNVEV (reference sequence). Germline trimming cut 8 bases from V and 8 bases from J; bases unmatched to any gene: 11.

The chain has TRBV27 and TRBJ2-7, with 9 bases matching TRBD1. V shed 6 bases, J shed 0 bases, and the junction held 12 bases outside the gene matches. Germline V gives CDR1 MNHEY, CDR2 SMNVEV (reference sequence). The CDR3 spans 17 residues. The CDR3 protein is CASSTMHWDRVSYEQYF. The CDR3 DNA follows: TGTGCCAGCAGCACCATGCACTGGGACAGGGTCTCCTACGAGCAGTACTTC.

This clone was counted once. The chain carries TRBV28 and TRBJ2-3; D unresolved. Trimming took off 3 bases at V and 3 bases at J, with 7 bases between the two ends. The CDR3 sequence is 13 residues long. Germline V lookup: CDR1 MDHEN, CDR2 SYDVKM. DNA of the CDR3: TGTGCCAGCAGTTTTAGCTCGACAGATACGCAGTATTTT. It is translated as CASSFSSTDTQYF.

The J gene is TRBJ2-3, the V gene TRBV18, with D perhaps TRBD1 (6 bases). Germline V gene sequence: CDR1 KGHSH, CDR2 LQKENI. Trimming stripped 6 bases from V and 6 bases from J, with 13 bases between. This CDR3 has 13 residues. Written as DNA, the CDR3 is TGTGCCAGCTCGGCAACAGGGCTCGATACGCAGTATTTT. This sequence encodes CASSATGLDTQYF.

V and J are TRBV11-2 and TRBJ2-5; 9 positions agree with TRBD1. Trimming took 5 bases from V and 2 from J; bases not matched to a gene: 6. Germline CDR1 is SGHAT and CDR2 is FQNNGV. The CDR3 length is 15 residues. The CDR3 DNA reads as TGTGCCAGCAGCGTAGGGACAGGGAATCAAGAGACCCAGTACTTC. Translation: CASSVGTGNQETQYF.

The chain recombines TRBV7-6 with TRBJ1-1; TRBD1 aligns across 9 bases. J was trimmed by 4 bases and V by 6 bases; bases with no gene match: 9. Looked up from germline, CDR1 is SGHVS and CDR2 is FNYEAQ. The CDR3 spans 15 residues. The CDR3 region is CASRLRTGDFTEAFF. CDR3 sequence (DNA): TGTGCCAGCAGGTTACGGACAGGGGATTTCACTGAAGCTTTCTTT.

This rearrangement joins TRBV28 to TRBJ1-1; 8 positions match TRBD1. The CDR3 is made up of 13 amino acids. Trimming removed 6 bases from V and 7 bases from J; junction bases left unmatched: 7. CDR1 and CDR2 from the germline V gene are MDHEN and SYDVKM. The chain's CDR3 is CASSPTGQDEAFF. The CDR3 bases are TGTGCCAGCAGCCCGACGGGACAGGATGAAGCTTTCTTT.

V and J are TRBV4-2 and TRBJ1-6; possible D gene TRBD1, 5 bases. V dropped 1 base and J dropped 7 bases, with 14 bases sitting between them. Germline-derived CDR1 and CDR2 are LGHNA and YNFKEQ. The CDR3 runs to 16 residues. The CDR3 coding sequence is TGTGCCAGCAGCCAAGGGGTCGGGGGGTGGAATTCACCCCTCCACTTT. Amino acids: CASSQGVGGWNSPLHF.

CDR3: CASSLGAGGEQYF. CDR3 nucleotide sequence: TGCGCCAGCAGCTTGGGGGCAGGTGGGGAGCAGTACTTC. The chain employs TRBV5-1 and TRBJ2-7; D unresolved. Germline-derived CDR1 and CDR2 are SGHRS and YFSETQ. The CDR3 consists of 13 residues. The germline V and J ends were trimmed by 0 bases and 7 bases, with 11 bases remaining between them.

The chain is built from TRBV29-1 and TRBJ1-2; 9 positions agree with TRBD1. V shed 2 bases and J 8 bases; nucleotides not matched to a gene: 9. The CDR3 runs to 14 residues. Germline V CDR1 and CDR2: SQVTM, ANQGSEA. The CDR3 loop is CSVETRTGAWGYTF. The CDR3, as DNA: TGCAGCGTTGAAACCCGGACAGGGGCTTGGGGCTACACCTTC.

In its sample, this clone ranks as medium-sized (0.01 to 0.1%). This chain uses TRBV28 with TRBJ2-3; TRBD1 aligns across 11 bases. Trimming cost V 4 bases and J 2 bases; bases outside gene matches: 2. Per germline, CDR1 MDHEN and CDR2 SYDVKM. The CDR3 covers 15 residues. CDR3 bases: TGTGCCAGCAGTTCCGGACAGGGGGCCACAGATACGCAGTATTTT. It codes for CASSSGQGATDTQYF.